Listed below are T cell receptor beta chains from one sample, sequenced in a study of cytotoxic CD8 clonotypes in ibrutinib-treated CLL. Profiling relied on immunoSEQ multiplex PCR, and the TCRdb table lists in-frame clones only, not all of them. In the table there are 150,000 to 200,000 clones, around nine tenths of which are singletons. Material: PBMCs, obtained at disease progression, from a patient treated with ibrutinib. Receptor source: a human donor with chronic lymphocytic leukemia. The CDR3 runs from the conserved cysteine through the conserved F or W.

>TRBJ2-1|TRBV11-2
CASSFLTGAYNEQFF
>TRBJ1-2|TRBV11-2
CASSLVFQDGYTF
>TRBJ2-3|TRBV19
CASSIDRRSQYF
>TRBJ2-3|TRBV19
CASNSGTSTDTQYF
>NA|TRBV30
CAWTQRAGVGNYEQYF
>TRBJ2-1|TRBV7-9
CAADNEQFF
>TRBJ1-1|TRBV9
CASSVEGLLNTEAFF
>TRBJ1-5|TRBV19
CASTTLDRGSNQPQHF
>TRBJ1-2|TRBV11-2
CASSWAGVTNYGYTF
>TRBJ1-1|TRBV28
CASSVQGRTEAFF
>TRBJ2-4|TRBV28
CASSFLGKNIQYF
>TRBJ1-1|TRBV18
CASSPLGQPNTEAFF
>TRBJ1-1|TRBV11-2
CASSVGMNTEAFF
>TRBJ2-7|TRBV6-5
CASSYSNRNSYEQYF
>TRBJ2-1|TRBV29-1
CSVLAGAAYNEQFF
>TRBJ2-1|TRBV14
CASLQSQGSNEQFF
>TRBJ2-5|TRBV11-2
CASSYGGILQETQYF
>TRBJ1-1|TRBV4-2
CASSHSAHMNTEAFF
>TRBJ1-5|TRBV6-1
CASSGDRAGNQPQHF
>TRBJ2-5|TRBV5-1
CASSLVARGETQYF
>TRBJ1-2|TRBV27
CASSSDRGYGYTF
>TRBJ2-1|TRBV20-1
CSARSYNEQFF
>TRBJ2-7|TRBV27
CASSLRGYAYEQYF
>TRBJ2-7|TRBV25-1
CASSSTGTGEDEQYF
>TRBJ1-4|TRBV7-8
CASSLVGQGRSKEKLFF
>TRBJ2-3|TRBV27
CASSQWKSWDRPTDTQYF
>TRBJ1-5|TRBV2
CASRATDNSNQPQHF
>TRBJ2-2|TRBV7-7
CASSLVGDSNTGELFF
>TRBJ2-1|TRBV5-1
CASSSGLREVRNEQFF
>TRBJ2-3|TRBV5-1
CASSDGSTDTQYF
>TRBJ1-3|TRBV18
CASSLEQPFSGNTIYF
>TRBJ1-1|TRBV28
CASSSSRVRNTEAFF
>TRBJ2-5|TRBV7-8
CASSGIGTAQETQYF
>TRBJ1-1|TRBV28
CASSLLGYRGQNTEAFF
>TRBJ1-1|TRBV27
CASSPLTGANTEAFF
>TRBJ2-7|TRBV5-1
CASSLYGTGNEQYF
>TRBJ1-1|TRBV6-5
CAISMGQGNTEAFF
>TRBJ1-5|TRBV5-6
CASLKLDSNQPQHF
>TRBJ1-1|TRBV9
CASSVTGNTEAFF
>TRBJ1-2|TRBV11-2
CASSLKVTAGYTF